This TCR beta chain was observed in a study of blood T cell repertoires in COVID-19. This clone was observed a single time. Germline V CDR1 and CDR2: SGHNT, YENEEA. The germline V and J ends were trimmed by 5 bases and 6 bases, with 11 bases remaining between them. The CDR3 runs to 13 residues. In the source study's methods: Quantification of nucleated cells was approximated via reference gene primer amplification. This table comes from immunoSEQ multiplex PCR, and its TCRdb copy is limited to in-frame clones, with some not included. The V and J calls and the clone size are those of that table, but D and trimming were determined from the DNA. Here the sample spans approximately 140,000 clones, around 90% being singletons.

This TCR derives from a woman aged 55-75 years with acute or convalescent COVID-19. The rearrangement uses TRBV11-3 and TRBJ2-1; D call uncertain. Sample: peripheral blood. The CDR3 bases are TGTGCCAGCAGCCCCCCCCTCTCCAATGAGCAGTTCTTC. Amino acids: CASSPPLSNEQFF.